This T cell receptor (beta chain) was captured in a study of T cells after yellow fever vaccination. General study findings and limits: CD4 and CD8 compartments shared a small share of clonotypes.

Ten or more counts support this clonotype. Its antigen is not identified. It was through 5'RACE template switching that TCR cDNA was made, with a universal primer site and UMIs added. One entry per CDR3 protein, called by TCRdb with MiXCR from the 5' RACE reads. The sample shows approximately 120,000 distinct CDR3 sequences, approximately 9% of them seen only once. Per the germline V gene, CDR1 is SGHTA and CDR2 is FQGNSA. Unmatched junction bases numbered 9, after V lost 5 bases and J lost 0 bases. This CDR3 contains 16 residues. This chain joins TRBV7-2 and TRBJ2-5; 7 bases are shared with TRBD2. Source: CD8+ T cells sorted from PBMCs, taken on the day of the yellow fever booster vaccination. The sequence was obtained from a man between 18 and 29 years old who received the YFV17D yellow fever vaccine. CDR3 region: CASSPGLVPYQETQYF. The CDR3 DNA reads as TGTGCCAGCAGCCCCGGACTAGTACCGTACCAAGAGACCCAGTACTTC.